Presented here are 32 T cell receptor beta chains from one specimen sequenced in a study of beta chain features in type 1 diabetes. Since all of the isolated RNA was reverse transcribed, expressed TCRB transcripts were what got sequenced. Some clones are missing from TCRdb's copy, which holds only in-frame ones; the method was immunoSEQ multiplex PCR. The sample holds about 260,000 clones, more than 65% seen once. Material for sequencing was naive CD4+ T cells from blood. The receptors were gathered from a man younger than 40 in good health.

V and J are TRBV29-1 and TRBJ1-1, with D possibly matching TRBD1 (5 bases). CDR3 length: 13 residues. V was shortened by 5 bases and J by 0 bases, with 10 bases between the two germline ends. Germline V lookup: CDR1 SQVTM, CDR2 ANQGSEA. This CDR3 is CSVTGLLNTEAFF. In nucleotides, the CDR3 is TGCAGCGTTACGGGACTCCTGAACACTGAAGCTTTCTTT.

CDR3 nucleotide sequence: TGCAGTGTTGAAACAGATACGCAGTATTTT. This gives the protein CSVETDTQYF. The chain has TRBV20-1 and TRBJ2-3; no firm D call. The CDR3 has 10 residues. V dropped 7 bases and J dropped 3 bases, with 5 bases sitting between them. Germline values: CDR1 DFQATT, CDR2 SNEGSKA (reference sequence).

V is TRBV29-1 and J is TRBJ1-1, with no clear D. The CDR3 length is 13 residues. Germline CDR1 and CDR2: SQVTM and ANQGSEA. V was shortened by 4 bases and J by 5 bases, with 14 bases between the two germline ends. CDR3 loop: CSVGGPTGTEAFF. CDR3 DNA sequence: TGCAGCGTTGGTGGACCTACGGGGACTGAAGCTTTCTTT. Together with reference TRBV29-1 and TRBJ1-1, the CDR3 gives the full variable domain: SAVISQKPSRDICQRGTSLTIQCQVDSQVTMMFWYRQQPGQSLTLIATANQGSEATYESGFVIDKFPISRPNLTFSTLTVSNMSPEDSSIYLCSVGGPTGTEAFFGQGTRLTVV.

The gene calls are TRBV30 and TRBJ2-3; 9 nucleotides line up with TRBD2. The CDR3 extends over 17 amino acids. Germline trimming cut 2 bases from V and 0 bases from J; bases unmatched to any gene: 9. Germline V lookup: CDR1 GTSNPN, CDR2 SVGIG (reference sequence). The DNA for the CDR3 is TGTGCCTGGAGTCGTGGGCTAGCGGGAACTAGCACAGATACGCAGTATTTT. Translating it yields CAWSRGLAGTSTDTQYF.

This clone showed up just a few times. This rearrangement joins TRBV4-3 to TRBJ2-1; 9 bases are shared with TRBD2. The CDR3 covers 16 residues. Germline V gene lookup returns CDR1 LGHNA and CDR2 YSLEER. V was clipped by 0 bases and J by 4 bases; unmatched bases: 4. Here the CDR3 DNA reads TGCGCCAGCAGCCAAGAGAGGCTAGCGGGATACAATGAGCAGTTCTTC. Translating it yields CASSQERLAGYNEQFF.

The gene calls are TRBV9 and TRBJ2-3, with TRBD1 as a possible D gene (5 bases). V dropped 0 bases and J dropped 4 bases, with 6 bases sitting between them. Germline V gene lookup returns CDR1 SGDLS and CDR2 YYNGEE. CDR3 length equals 13 residues. The CDR3 sequence is CASSVEGPDTQYF. CDR3 coding DNA: TGTGCCAGCAGCGTAGAGGGGCCAGATACGCAGTATTTT. Full variable domain (outside the CDR3, taken from reference TRBV9 and TRBJ2-3): DSGVTQTPKHLITATGQRVTLRCSPRSGDLSVYWYQQSLDQGLQFLIQYYNGEERAKGNILERFSAQQFPDLHSELNLSSLELGDSALYFCASSVEGPDTQYFGPGTRLTVL.

This chain links TRBV29-1 with TRBJ2-3; D ambiguous. This CDR3 is 12 amino acids long. V lost 2 bases and J 2 bases, leaving 5 bases between the germline ends. The germline V gene encodes CDR1 SQVTM and CDR2 ANQGSEA. The CDR3 DNA is TGCAGCGTTGAACAGCACACAGATACGCAGTATTTT. Translated: CSVEQHTDTQYF.

This clone came up a few times. This chain uses TRBV4-1 with TRBJ2-5; maybe TRBD2 (6 bases). The CDR3 has 14 amino acids. The V gene lost 1 base and the J gene lost 7 bases, with 13 bases spanning the gap. CDR1 and CDR2 from the germline V gene are MGHRA and YSYEKL. This CDR3 is CASSQVGTAGTQYF. The CDR3 DNA sequence: TGCGCCAGCAGCCAAGTGGGGACTGCTGGGACCCAGTACTTC.

This clone was counted only a few times. The chain recombines TRBV4-3 with TRBJ2-1, with no clear D. V lost 0 bases and J 8 bases, leaving 8 bases between the germline ends. CDR1 is LGHNA, CDR2 YSLEER, per germline. This CDR3 has 13 residues. Here the CDR3 reads CASSQEGFYEQFF. CDR3 in DNA: TGCGCCAGCAGCCAAGAAGGTTTCTATGAGCAGTTCTTC.

The sample holds a few counts of this clone. This rearrangement joins TRBV29-1 to TRBJ2-7, with D possibly TRBD1 on 5 matching bases. The germline CDR1 and CDR2 sequences are SQVTM and ANQGSEA. Trimming cost V 2 bases and J 6 bases, with 11 bases left between them. The CDR3 length is 12 residues. Here the CDR3 reads CSVETGGPEQYF. CDR3 DNA sequence: TGCAGCGTTGAAACAGGCGGACCCGAGCAGTACTTC.

The gene calls are TRBV18 and TRBJ2-2; D possibly corresponds to TRBD1 (6 bases). The CDR3 is 15 amino acids. Trimming took 6 bases from V and 0 from J, leaving 11 bases between them. Germline loops: CDR1 KGHSH, CDR2 LQKENI. The CDR3: CASSPGATNTGELFF. The CDR3 nucleotides are TGTGCCAGCTCCCCAGGGGCGACGAACACCGGGGAGCTGTTTTTT.

This chain links TRBV7-9 with TRBJ2-6; D unclear. The CDR3 consists of 16 residues. The V gene's germline CDR1 is SEHNR and CDR2 FQNEAQ (reference sequence). V lost 0 bases and J 0 bases, leaving 6 bases between the germline ends. CDR3: CASSLAPSSGANVLTF. CDR3 DNA: TGTGCCAGCAGCTTAGCGCCCAGCTCTGGGGCCAACGTCCTGACTTTC.

J is TRBJ2-1 and V is TRBV11-2, with no clear D. Trimming shortened V by 5 bases and J by 4 bases, and 12 bases separated the two germline ends. The CDR3 spans 14 residues. Germline loops: CDR1 SGHAT, CDR2 FQNNGV. The DNA of the CDR3 is TGTGCCAGCAGCCCCCAGCCGAGTTACAATGAGCAGTTCTTC. It yields the protein CASSPQPSYNEQFF.

This sequence joins TRBV29-1 and TRBJ2-7, with 11 bases fitting TRBD1. V was clipped by 7 bases and J by 0 bases; unmatched bases: 5. Germline values: CDR1 SQVTM, CDR2 ANQGSEA. The CDR3 is made up of 14 amino acids. The CDR3 bases are TGCAGCGGCAGGACAGGGGGCAACTCCTACGAGCAGTACTTC. Its protein is CSGRTGGNSYEQYF.

The rearrangement joins TRBV9 to TRBJ2-1, with D perhaps matching TRBD2 (6 bases). V lost 5 bases, J lost 4 bases, and 19 bases lay in between. CDR3 length equals 16 residues. Germline CDR1 and CDR2: SGDLS and YYNGEE. The CDR3 protein is CASSGRTPRGYNEQFF. Here the CDR3 DNA reads TGTGCCAGCAGTGGGAGGACCCCGAGGGGTTACAATGAGCAGTTCTTC.

This chain connects TRBV9 to TRBJ2-7; D possibly corresponds to TRBD2 (6 bases). Germline lookup yields CDR1 SGDLS and CDR2 YYNGEE. This CDR3 spans 14 amino acids. Trimming removed 0 bases from V and 1 base from J, with 8 bases in between. CDR3 bases: TGTGCCAGCAGCGTAGACAGCGGGTCCTACGAGCAGTACTTC. This codes for CASSVDSGSYEQYF.

The rearrangement uses TRBV10-3 and TRBJ1-2; unclear D gene. CDR3 length equals 13 residues. Trimming took off 3 bases at V and 4 bases at J, with 9 bases between the two ends. Germline V gives CDR1 ENHRY, CDR2 SYGVKD. In DNA, the CDR3 is TGTGCCATCAGTGATGGACGGACCTATGGCTACACCTTC. Protein sequence: CAISDGRTYGYTF.

This clone was recorded a few times. The J gene is TRBJ2-3, the V gene TRBV7-2; 8 bases agree with TRBD2. Losses at the gene ends were 4 bases for V and 1 base for J; bases not matched to a gene: 4. The CDR3 covers 15 residues. Per the germline V gene, CDR1 is SGHTA and CDR2 is FQGNSA. The CDR3 DNA follows: TGTGCCAGCAGCTCTTGGCGGGGGGGCACAGATACGCAGTATTTT. Translated, it gives CASSSWRGGTDTQYF.

The chain recombines TRBV18 with TRBJ2-5; D perhaps matches TRBD1 (6 bases). CDR3 length: 13 amino acids. In germline, CDR1 is KGHSH, CDR2 LQKENI. V shed 6 bases and J shed 0 bases, with 8 bases lying between them. CDR3 in DNA: TGTGCCAGCTCTTGGACAGACCAAGAGACCCAGTACTTC. It codes for CASSWTDQETQYF.

The chain couples TRBV7-6 to TRBJ2-6; the D gene is possibly TRBD1 (6 bases). V was shortened by 6 bases and J by 1 base, with 16 bases between the two germline ends. CDR3 size: 17 residues. Germline CDR1 SGHVS, CDR2 FNYEAQ. The CDR3 sequence: CASRSIYGTSGANVLTF. The DNA for the CDR3 is TGTGCCAGCAGATCAATCTACGGGACATCTGGGGCCAACGTCCTGACTTTC.

The gene calls are TRBV6-1 and TRBJ2-5; TRBD2 might be the D (6 bases). This CDR3 has 13 amino acids. CDR1 is MNHNS and CDR2 is SASEGT in the germline V gene. Trimming left V 2 bases short and J 5 bases short, with 9 bases between. The CDR3 region has the DNA TGTGCCAGCAGTGAAAATGGGGGGGAGACCCAGTACTTC. It encodes CASSENGGETQYF.

This chain uses TRBV25-1 with TRBJ2-1, with 8 nucleotides matching TRBD1. The V gene's germline CDR1 is MGHDK and CDR2 SYGVNS. J lost 9 bases, V lost 6 bases, and 10 bases had no gene match. The CDR3 contains 14 residues. The CDR3, as DNA: TGTGCCAGCAGCCCGGACAGGGCCCCCGGTGAGCAGTTCTTC. This sequence encodes CASSPDRAPGEQFF.

V usage is TRBV9 and J usage is TRBJ2-7; 8 positions agree with TRBD2. CDR3 length: 17 residues. V dropped 2 bases and J dropped 7; count of bases not matched to a gene: 17. Looked up from germline, CDR1 is SGDLS and CDR2 is YYNGEE. CDR3: CASSVWLSGTLSREQYF. CDR3 sequence (DNA): TGTGCCAGCAGCGTTTGGCTTAGCGGGACCCTCTCTAGGGAGCAGTACTTC.

The V call is TRBV5-4, the J call TRBJ2-5; TRBD2 is a possible D gene (6 bases). CDR1 is SGHNT, CDR2 YYREEE, per germline (reference sequence). This CDR3 is 15 amino acids long. Trimming shortened V by 3 bases and J by 5 bases, and 17 bases separated the two germline ends. The CDR3, as DNA: TGTGCCAGCAGCTCGGGGGACGAGTGGAGGGAGACCCAGTACTTC. This encodes CASSSGDEWRETQYF. The full variable domain, rest sourced from reference TRBV5-4 and TRBJ2-5, is ETGVTQSPTHLIKTRGQQVTLRCSSQSGHNTVSWYQQALGQGPQFIFQYYREEENGRGNFPPRFSGLQFPNYSSELNVNALELDDSALYLCASSSGDEWRETQYFGPGTRLLVL.

CDR3 loop: CASSGGLLSTDTQYF. The DNA of the CDR3 is TGCGCCAGCAGCGGAGGGCTGCTAAGCACAGATACGCAGTATTTT. The rearrangement uses TRBV5-1 and TRBJ2-3, with D possibly TRBD2 on 6 matching bases. The CDR3 is 15 residues long. The germline CDR1 and CDR2 sequences are SGHRS and YFSETQ. V shed 4 bases and J shed 0 bases, with 12 bases lying between them.

The V gene is TRBV5-1, the J gene TRBJ2-3; D unclear. The germline V gene encodes CDR1 SGHRS and CDR2 YFSETQ. This CDR3 is built from 16 residues. Trimming pared 2 bases from V and 4 bases from J, leaving 17 bases between. CDR3 protein: CASSFKWSASPDTQYF. As DNA, the CDR3 is TGCGCCAGCAGCTTCAAGTGGTCGGCCTCCCCAGATACGCAGTATTTT.

The rearrangement uses TRBV29-1 and TRBJ2-7; D ambiguous. Germline values: CDR1 SQVTM, CDR2 ANQGSEA. CDR3 size: 12 residues. Trimming removed 7 bases at V and 2 bases at J, with 12 bases between. CDR3 sequence: CSGITATYEQYF. DNA of the CDR3: TGCAGCGGGATAACAGCAACCTACGAGCAGTACTTC.

The table lists this clone with a few counts. The CDR3 here is CAWSGQRPYNEQFF. Here the CDR3 DNA reads TGTGCCTGGAGCGGCCAGCGCCCCTACAATGAGCAGTTCTTC. The chain links TRBV30 to TRBJ2-1; D gene uncertain. The V end lost 3 bases, the J end lost 2 bases, and 11 bases lay between the germline ends. Germline assignment: CDR1 GTSNPN and CDR2 SVGIG (reference sequence). The CDR3 extends over 14 amino acids.

The DNA of the CDR3 is TGTGCCTGGAGTGGAAGCAAGGACGAGCAGTACTTC. This gives the protein CAWSGSKDEQYF. The gene calls are TRBV30 and TRBJ2-7; D is ambiguous. Germline assignment: CDR1 GTSNPN and CDR2 SVGIG (reference sequence). V lost 1 base to trimming and J lost 5 bases, with 9 bases between them. The CDR3 loop spans 12 amino acids.

In the case of this clone: Other DNA variants within this sample encode the same CDR3. This chain connects TRBV30 to TRBJ1-5; D uncertain. V lost 0 bases and J 7 bases, leaving 7 bases between the germline ends. CDR3 length: 12 amino acids. CDR1 GTSNPN and CDR2 SVGIG come from the germline V gene (reference sequence). The CDR3, as DNA: TGTGCCTGGAGTGTCGGGGAACAGCCCCAGCATTTT. As protein: CAWSVGEQPQHF.

This sequence joins TRBV28 and TRBJ2-1, with D perhaps TRBD1 or TRBD2 (6 bases each). V was pared by 2 bases and J by 0 bases, with 17 bases between. Per the germline V gene, CDR1 is MDHEN and CDR2 is SYDVKM. The CDR3 loop spans 18 amino acids. CDR3 protein: CASSLPKGGQGSYNEQFF. CDR3 nucleotides: TGTGCCAGCAGTTTACCCAAGGGGGGCCAAGGCTCCTACAATGAGCAGTTCTTC.

The genes are TRBV20-1 and TRBJ2-1, with 8 bases aligning to TRBD2. CDR1 and CDR2 from the germline V gene are DFQATT and SNEGSKA (reference sequence). The CDR3 contains 11 residues. V shed 6 bases and J 13 bases; nucleotides not matched to a gene: 8. The chain's CDR3 is CSATSGLDQFF. In DNA form, the CDR3 reads TGCAGTGCCACATCGGGACTAGACCAGTTCTTC.